This T cell receptor (beta chain) was observed in a study of T cell responses to AZD1222 COVID-19 vaccine. The method was immunoSEQ multiplex PCR; TCRdb's version includes in-frame clones alone and lacks a portion of them. The sample holds 140,000 to 150,000 clones; 80% to 95% are singletons and the top ten take roughly 2.8%. Per the germline V gene, CDR1 is MDHEN and CDR2 is SYDVKM. Germline trimming cut 6 bases from V and 2 bases from J; bases unmatched to any gene: 6. This CDR3 is built from 15 residues. The input for sequencing was peripheral blood, taken on day 0 of MenACWY control vaccination. This TCR came from an adult in good health. The rearrangement links TRBV28 to TRBJ2-2; 7 bases are a match to TRBD1. For the CDR3, the DNA is TGTGCCAGCAGCCCGGGACAGAGAAACACCGGGGAGCTGTTTTTT. Amino acid sequence: CASSPGQRNTGELFF.